The 31 T cell receptor beta chains reported below all come from one sample, sequenced in a study of cytomegalovirus exposure and HLA in healthy donors (dated by TCRdb to about 2017). The library was generated by the immunoSEQ multiplex PCR assay. The immuneACCESS repertoire file appears here via TCRdb, limited to in-frame rearrangements. These files lack a portion of the clones; in checked studies, under half of the deficit traces to unresolved V genes, and the cause of the others is not known. In all, the sample holds fewer than 90,000 clones, and approximately 95% of those were seen once. The top ten clones comprise about 3.6% of the sample. The sequenced material came from PBMCs. All receptors derive from a woman in her late teens or twenties in good health and CMV-seropositive.

The chain joins TRBV11-3 to TRBJ2-7; 8 bases match TRBD1. The length of the CDR3 is 15 residues. Looked up from germline, CDR1 is SGHNT and CDR2 is YENEEA. V trimming: 0 bases; J trimming: 3 bases; junction bases outside the gene matches: 4. CDR3 sequence (DNA): TGTGCCAGCAGCTTAGATTCCGGGACAGGCTACGAGCAGTACTTC. It encodes CASSLDSGTGYEQYF.

This clone has a single count. V is TRBV14 and J is TRBJ2-3; TRBD2 agrees at 9 bases. Germline assignment: CDR1 SGHDN and CDR2 FVKESK. The J segment lost 3 bases and the V segment lost 1 base, leaving 5 bases of the junction unmatched. The CDR3 is 16 residues long. The CDR3 region has the DNA TGTGCCAGCAGCCAAGGTGCGGGAGGGCCAACAGATACGCAGTATTTT. Translation gives CASSQGAGGPTDTQYF.

The chain links TRBV28 to TRBJ1-3; 9 bases map to TRBD1. The trim removed 2 bases at V and 8 bases at J, leaving 7 bases unmatched. Per germline, CDR1 MDHEN and CDR2 SYDVKM. This CDR3 spans 15 amino acids. The CDR3 loop reads CASSLRTGDQDTIYF. CDR3 nucleotides: TGTGCCAGCAGTTTACGGACAGGGGATCAGGACACCATATATTTT.

The chain links TRBV25-1 to TRBJ2-7, with D perhaps TRBD1 (6 bases). The germline V gene encodes CDR1 MGHDK and CDR2 SYGVNS. This CDR3 region has 12 residues. V lost 5 bases and J 6 bases, leaving 11 bases between the germline ends. CDR3 nucleotide sequence: TGTGCCAGCAGTATCGGGACAAGCGAGCAGTACTTC. Its translation is CASSIGTSEQYF.

This clone was detected only once. The CDR3 region is CASSWTGPEQYF. CDR3 in DNA: TGTGCCAGCTCCTGGACAGGGCCCGAGCAGTACTTC. The rearrangement links TRBV6-1 to TRBJ2-7; TRBD1 matches 8 bases. V was pared by 8 bases and J by 6 bases, with 6 bases of the junction left unmatched. The CDR3 contains 12 residues. Germline values: CDR1 MNHNS, CDR2 SASEGT.

This sequence joins TRBV5-8 and TRBJ2-7, with 9 positions matching TRBD1. The J segment lost 4 bases and the V segment lost 5 bases, leaving 13 bases of the junction unmatched. The germline gives CDR1 SGHTS, CDR2 YDEGEE. This CDR3 is 16 amino acids long. The CDR3 DNA is TGTGCCAGCAGGAGGGCCTCTACAGGGGGCGGGTACGAGCAGTACTTC. This codes for CASRRASTGGGYEQYF.

The chain is built from TRBV11-3 and TRBJ2-3; TRBD2 matches 7 bases. J was trimmed by 0 bases and V by 5 bases; bases with no gene match: 2. The CDR3 has 14 residues. Germline CDR1 reads SGHNT; CDR2 reads YENEEA. The CDR3 loop is CASSHGGSTDTQYF. The CDR3 region has the DNA TGTGCCAGCAGCCACGGGGGGAGCACAGATACGCAGTATTTT. Based on the CDR3 plus reference TRBV11-3 and TRBJ2-3, the full variable domain is EAGVVQSPRYKIIEKKQPVAFWCNPISGHNTLYWYLQNLGQGPELLIRYENEEAVDDSQLPKDRFSAERLKGVDSTLKIQPAELGDSAVYLCASSHGGSTDTQYFGPGTRLTVL.

V usage is TRBV11-2 and J usage is TRBJ2-3, with 8 bases aligning to TRBD2. The CDR3 is made up of 16 amino acids. Germline CDR1 reads SGHAT; CDR2 reads FQNNGV. V lost 6 bases, J lost 6 bases, and 14 bases stayed unmatched. The CDR3, as DNA: TGTGCCAGCAGTCCGGGACTAGTAGCTTCGATGGATACGCAGTATTTT. The encoded protein is CASSPGLVASMDTQYF.

This rearrangement joins TRBV5-1 to TRBJ1-1; D may be TRBD1 (5 bases). CDR1 and CDR2 from the germline V gene are SGHRS and YFSETQ. V was shortened by 4 bases and J by 6 bases, with 19 bases between the two germline ends. CDR3 length: 15 amino acids. The CDR3 bases are TGCGCCAGCAGCGGGCTACAGGTGGGGTTCGCTGAAGCTTTCTTT. Translating it yields CASSGLQVGFAEAFF.

The chain joins TRBV9 to TRBJ2-1, with 7 bases lining up with TRBD2. V was pared by 0 bases and J by 8 bases, with 11 bases of the junction left unmatched. Germline CDR1 SGDLS, CDR2 YYNGEE. The CDR3 is 16 amino acids. CDR3 loop: CASSVGVGGPLYEQFF. CDR3 DNA: TGTGCCAGCAGCGTAGGTGTGGGAGGGCCTCTGTATGAGCAGTTCTTC.

The chain links TRBV30 to TRBJ2-7; D gene ambiguous. CDR1 and CDR2 from the germline V gene are GTSNPN and SVGIG (reference sequence). Trimming pared 6 bases from V and 5 bases from J, leaving 17 bases between. This CDR3 is built from 13 residues. DNA for the CDR3: TGTGCCTGCGCGATCGAGCTAGGAAACGAGCAGTACTTC. It translates to CACAIELGNEQYF. Full variable domain (outside the CDR3, taken from reference TRBV30 and TRBJ2-7): SQTIHQWPATLVQPVGSPLSLECTVEGTSNPNLYWYRQAAGRGLQLLFYSVGIGQISSEVPQNLSASRPQDRQFILSSKKLLLSDSGFYLCACAIELGNEQYFGPGTRLTVT.

This rearrangement joins TRBV7-9 to TRBJ2-1, with 9 bases fitting TRBD2. J lost 7 bases, V lost 0 bases, and 4 bases had no gene match. Looked up from germline, CDR1 is SEHNR and CDR2 is FQNEAQ (reference sequence). There are 15 residues in the CDR3. The CDR3 protein is CASSLALSGSNEQFF. The CDR3 DNA reads TGTGCCAGCAGCTTAGCTCTTAGCGGGAGTAATGAGCAGTTCTTC.

The chain links TRBV19 to TRBJ1-5; possible D gene TRBD1, 6 bases. The CDR3 contains 15 residues. Trimming pared 8 bases from V and 0 bases from J, leaving 14 bases between. The germline gives CDR1 LNHDA, CDR2 SQIVND (reference sequence). For the CDR3, the DNA is TGTGCCAGTGCAACACAGGGTATTAGCAATCAGCCCCAGCATTTT. It yields the protein CASATQGISNQPQHF.

This rearrangement joins TRBV5-4 to TRBJ1-4, with 7 bases lining up with TRBD1. V shed 3 bases and J 5 bases; nucleotides not matched to a gene: 4. The CDR3 consists of 14 residues. The germline V gene has CDR1 SGHNT and CDR2 YYREEE (reference sequence). The CDR3 loop reads CASSSGQENEKLFF. CDR3 coding DNA: TGTGCCAGCAGCTCCGGACAGGAAAATGAAAAACTGTTTTTT.

The chain is built from TRBV29-1 and TRBJ1-2; TRBD1 matches at 7 bases. CDR3 size: 12 residues. The germline gives CDR1 SQVTM, CDR2 ANQGSEA. V was pared by 7 bases and J by 0 bases, with 2 bases of the junction left unmatched. CDR3 sequence (DNA): TGCAGCGCCGGGACAGCTAACTATGGCTACACCTTC. This encodes CSAGTANYGYTF.

This clone was counted a single time. V gene TRBV7-9 combines with J gene TRBJ2-1; TRBD1 is a possible D gene (5 bases). V lost 3 bases and J lost 3, with 18 bases in between. The CDR3 totals 17 residues. The germline CDR1 and CDR2 sequences are SEHNR and FQNEAQ (reference sequence). CDR3 sequence (DNA): TGTGCCAGCAGCTTCCCTCCTTCAGGGTCTAACTACAATGAGCAGTTCTTC. Translated, it gives CASSFPPSGSNYNEQFF.

This chain links TRBV27 with TRBJ1-5; D perhaps matches TRBD1 (5 bases). In germline, CDR1 is MNHEY, CDR2 SMNVEV (reference sequence). Trimming removed 7 bases at V and 6 bases at J, with 13 bases between. The CDR3 spans 13 residues. CDR3 nucleotides: TGTGCCAGCATCATAGGGGTGATTCAGCCCCAGCATTTT. Its protein is CASIIGVIQPQHF.

The rearrangement links TRBV7-9 to TRBJ2-7; possible D gene TRBD1, 6 bases. Germline CDR1 reads SEHNR; CDR2 reads FQNEAQ (reference sequence). CDR3 length equals 15 residues. The V end was cut by 5 bases, the J end by 2 bases, with 16 bases between. CDR3 coding DNA: TGTGCCAGCAGCCCGCGTCTGACAGGACCCTACGAGCAGTACTTC. Its protein product is CASSPRLTGPYEQYF.

The chain joins TRBV4-3 to TRBJ1-1; D is unresolved. The CDR3 is made up of 14 amino acids. V was shortened by 2 bases and J by 3 bases, with 10 bases between the two germline ends. From germline, CDR1 is LGHNA and CDR2 YSLEER. CDR3 residues: CASSQTTRHTEAFF. CDR3 DNA: TGCGCCAGCAGCCAAACGACTCGCCACACTGAAGCTTTCTTT.

The V call is TRBV29-1, the J call TRBJ2-1; TRBD2 aligns across 9 bases. Trimming removed 6 bases from V and 9 bases from J; junction bases left unmatched: 18. From germline, CDR1 is SQVTM and CDR2 ANQGSEA. CDR3 length equals 16 residues. The CDR3 sequence is CSVASISGSQNSEQFF. In nucleotides, the CDR3 is TGCAGCGTCGCCAGTATTAGCGGGAGCCAGAACAGTGAGCAGTTCTTC.

The chain links TRBV4-2 to TRBJ2-7; D is possibly TRBD2 (6 bases). Germline assignment: CDR1 LGHNA and CDR2 YNFKEQ. V shed 1 base and J shed 1 base, with 14 bases lying between them. The CDR3 spans 16 residues. In DNA, the CDR3 is TGTGCCAGCAGCCAAGTAGCCGGGACTGGATCCTACGAGCAGTACTTC. Protein: CASSQVAGTGSYEQYF.

This chain links TRBV5-8 with TRBJ1-1, with D possibly being TRBD1 (5 bases). Per the germline V gene, CDR1 is SGHTS and CDR2 is YDEGEE. The CDR3 loop spans 16 amino acids. Trimming removed 1 base at V and 1 base at J, with 14 bases between. The CDR3 reads CASSLRGGERNTEAFF. CDR3 sequence (DNA): TGTGCCAGCAGCTTGCGAGGAGGGGAAAGGAACACTGAAGCTTTCTTT.

The chain links TRBV11-2 to TRBJ1-2, with unresolved D. Trimming pared 4 bases from V and 8 bases from J, leaving 11 bases between. CDR1 is SGHAT and CDR2 is FQNNGV in the germline V gene. This CDR3 region has 12 residues. CDR3 sequence: CASSSRMGGYTF. DNA for the CDR3: TGTGCCAGCAGCTCCCGGATGGGCGGCTACACCTTC.

The rearrangement joins TRBV4-3 to TRBJ2-6; D is unresolved. In germline, CDR1 is LGHNA, CDR2 YSLEER. The CDR3 is 15 residues long. V lost 1 base, J lost 0 bases, and 4 bases lay in between. CDR3 protein: CASSQGYSGANVLTF. DNA of the CDR3: TGCGCCAGCAGCCAAGGCTACTCTGGGGCCAACGTCCTGACTTTC.

V is TRBV11-2 and J is TRBJ2-7; D perhaps matches TRBD2 (6 bases). Germline CDR1 SGHAT, CDR2 FQNNGV. V was pared by 1 base and J by 7 bases, with 29 bases between. The CDR3 is made up of 19 amino acids. CDR3 in amino acids: CASSLGRGRGPRLGSEQYF. The CDR3 nucleotides are TGTGCCAGCAGCTTAGGGAGGGGTAGAGGGCCCCGACTCGGGTCAGAGCAGTACTTC.

The CDR3 DNA sequence: TGTGCCAGCAGCTTGGTTGGTTCATGGGAGATCGGGGAGCTGTTTTTT. It yields the protein CASSLVGSWEIGELFF. The chain recombines TRBV5-6 with TRBJ2-2; D might be TRBD2 (5 bases). Trimming removed 0 bases from V and 7 bases from J, with 16 bases in between. The CDR3 has 16 residues. Germline CDR1 and CDR2: SGHDT and YYEEEE. Supplemented by reference TRBV5-6 and TRBJ2-2, the full variable domain reads DAGVTQSPTHLIKTRGQQVTLRCSPKSGHDTVSWYQQALGQGPQFIFQYYEEEERQRGNFPDRFSGHQFPNYSSELNVNALLLGDSALYLCASSLVGSWEIGELFFGEGSRLTVL.

The gene calls are TRBV11-2 and TRBJ2-6, with 11 bases lining up with TRBD1. V shed 3 bases and J 1 base; nucleotides not matched to a gene: 8. Germline CDR1 and CDR2: SGHAT and FQNNGV. The CDR3 has 19 amino acids. This CDR3 reads CASSFLPGDRGSGANVLTF. CDR3 coding DNA: TGTGCCAGCAGCTTTCTGCCTGGGGACAGGGGGTCTGGGGCCAACGTCCTGACTTTC.

This chain links TRBV5-1 with TRBJ2-5, with 11 positions matching TRBD1. This CDR3 comprises 17 residues. V shed 0 bases and J 4 bases; nucleotides not matched to a gene: 8. The V gene's germline CDR1 is SGHRS and CDR2 YFSETQ. CDR3 nucleotide sequence: TGCGCCAGCAGCTTGGACGGACAGGGGGCGGTGGGAGAGACCCAGTACTTC. Amino acids: CASSLDGQGAVGETQYF.

The V gene is TRBV9, the J gene TRBJ2-4; 9 bases are shared with TRBD2. V dropped 3 bases and J dropped 1; count of bases not matched to a gene: 11. CDR3 size: 18 residues. Per germline, CDR1 SGDLS and CDR2 YYNGEE. Here the CDR3 DNA reads TGTGCCAGCAGCGAGACTTGGGGCGGGGGGGCGGCCAAAAACATTCAGTACTTC. Translated: CASSETWGGGAAKNIQYF. Filled out from reference TRBV9 and TRBJ2-4, the complete variable domain reads DSGVTQTPKHLITATGQRVTLRCSPRSGDLSVYWYQQSLDQGLQFLIQYYNGEERAKGNILERFSAQQFPDLHSELNLSSLELGDSALYFCASSETWGGGAAKNIQYFGAGTRLSVL.

The rearrangement uses TRBV7-9 and TRBJ2-7, with D possibly being TRBD1 (6 bases). Germline lookup yields CDR1 SEHNR and CDR2 FQNEAQ (reference sequence). The CDR3 extends over 14 amino acids. Deletions cut 1 base from V and 1 base from J, with 8 bases between. The CDR3 nucleotides are TGTGCCAGCAGCTTAGAAGGGACATCCTACGAGCAGTACTTC. This translates into CASSLEGTSYEQYF.

The CDR3 region has the DNA TGTGCCAGCAGATTTCTCCCGGGTTTTGAAGCTTTCTTT. This codes for CASRFLPGFEAFF. This chain connects TRBV6-5 to TRBJ1-1; D gene ambiguous. CDR1 and CDR2 (germline): MNHEY, SVGAGI. The CDR3 spans 13 residues. Between the trimmed V and J ends, which lost 6 bases and 7 bases, there was a span of 15 bases.